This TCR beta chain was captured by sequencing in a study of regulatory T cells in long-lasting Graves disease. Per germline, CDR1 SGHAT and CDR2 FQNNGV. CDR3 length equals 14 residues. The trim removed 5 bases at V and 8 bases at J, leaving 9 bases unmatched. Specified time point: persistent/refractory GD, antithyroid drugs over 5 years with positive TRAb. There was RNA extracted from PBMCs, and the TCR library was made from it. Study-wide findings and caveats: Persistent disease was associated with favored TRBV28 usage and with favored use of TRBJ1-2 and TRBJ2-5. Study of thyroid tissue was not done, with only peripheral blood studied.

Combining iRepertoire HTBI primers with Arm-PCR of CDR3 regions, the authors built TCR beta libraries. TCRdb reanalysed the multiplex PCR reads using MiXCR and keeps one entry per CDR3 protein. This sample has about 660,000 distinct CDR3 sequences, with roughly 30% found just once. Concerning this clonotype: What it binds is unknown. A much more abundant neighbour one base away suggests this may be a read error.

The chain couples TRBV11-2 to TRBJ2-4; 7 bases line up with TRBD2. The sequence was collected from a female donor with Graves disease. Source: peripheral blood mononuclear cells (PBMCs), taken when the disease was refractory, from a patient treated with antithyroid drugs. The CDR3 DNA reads TGTGCCAGCAGCCAGCTGGGACTACCAGACATTCAGTACTTC. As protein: CASSQLGLPDIQYF.